A single sample is the source of the 16 T cell receptor beta chains below, sequenced in a study of OX40 agonist ivuxolimab in advanced cancers. Libraries were constructed by the immunoSEQ multiplex PCR assay. TCRdb re-hosts the immuneACCESS table, in-frame sequences only. Its copies lack some clones; in the studies checked, an unresolved V gene accounts for under half of them, and the cause for the rest is not known. A total of over 25,000 clones appear in this sample, 80% to 95% of them only once. Jointly, the top ten make up 9.4% of the sample. The sequences come from CD4+ or CD8+ T cells sorted from blood, collected in a trial of the OX40 agonist ivuxolimab. Source of these receptors: an adult with an advanced solid tumor such as melanoma, head and neck, liver or kidney cancer.

This clone was seen only once. V is TRBV4-3 and J is TRBJ2-7; tentatively, D is TRBD1 (5 bases). CDR1 LGHNA and CDR2 YSLEER come from the germline V gene. The CDR3 runs 12 residues. V lost 6 bases to trimming and J lost 6 bases, with 12 bases between them. CDR3: CASSQNQGEQYF. In nucleotides, the CDR3 is TGCGCCAGCAGTCAAAATCAGGGCGAGCAGTACTTC.

The chain couples TRBV29-1 to TRBJ2-7; D unresolved. Germline V lookup: CDR1 SQVTM, CDR2 ANQGSEA. The CDR3 has 12 residues. V was clipped by 0 bases and J by 0 bases, with 3 bases between them. CDR3 nucleotide sequence: TGCAGCGTTGAAGAGAACTCCTACGAGCAGTACTTC. Encoded protein: CSVEENSYEQYF.

The V call is TRBV28, the J call TRBJ2-7; 9 bases line up with TRBD1. V lost 8 bases and J lost 3; bases outside the gene matches: 20. The germline V gene has CDR1 MDHEN and CDR2 SYDVKM. The CDR3 runs to 18 residues. DNA of the CDR3: TGTGCCAGCGGACCGGGACAGGGCCTCGTGGGGGGTTTCTACGAGCAGTACTTC. Protein sequence: CASGPGQGLVGGFYEQYF. Drawing the rest from reference TRBV28 and TRBJ2-7, the complete variable domain is DVKVTQSSRYLVKRTGEKVFLECVQDMDHENMFWYRQDPGLGLRLIYFSYDVKMKEKGDIPEGYSVSREKKERFSLILESASTNQTSMYLCASGPGQGLVGGFYEQYFGPGTRLTVT.

The chain joins TRBV13 to TRBJ2-1; 7 bases agree with TRBD1. The CDR3 has 16 residues. Looked up from germline, CDR1 is PRHDT and CDR2 is FYEKMQ (reference sequence). V was pared by 5 bases and J by 3 bases, with 10 bases of the junction left unmatched. CDR3 coding DNA: TGTGCCAGCAGCATACCGGGACAGCGTCTCTACAATGAGCAGTTCTTC. Residues: CASSIPGQRLYNEQFF.

The chain employs TRBV6-1 and TRBJ2-7; 10 bases agree with TRBD2. CDR1 is MNHNS, CDR2 SASEGT, per germline. V dropped 8 bases and J dropped 2; count of bases not matched to a gene: 3. This CDR3 comprises 13 residues. The CDR3 spells CASHLAGAYEQYF. CDR3 DNA sequence: TGTGCCAGCCATCTAGCGGGAGCCTACGAGCAGTACTTC.

CDR3 residues: CSVDSRGGATDTQYF. CDR3 bases: TGCAGCGTTGATTCCCGCGGGGGGGCCACAGATACGCAGTATTTT. The chain uses TRBV29-1 and TRBJ2-3; 9 bases fit TRBD2. Germline V lookup: CDR1 SQVTM, CDR2 ANQGSEA. This CDR3 region has 15 residues. V gave up 3 bases and J gave up 2 bases; unmatched junction bases: 6.

The chain employs TRBV10-3 and TRBJ1-5, with TRBD1 matching over 7 bases. V dropped 2 bases and J dropped 0; count of bases not matched to a gene: 13. Per the germline V gene, CDR1 is ENHRY and CDR2 is SYGVKD. This CDR3 spans 19 amino acids. CDR3 DNA: TGTGCCATCAGTGAGAACACCGGGACAGAGTCTTTTAGCAATCAGCCCCAGCATTTT. As protein: CAISENTGTESFSNQPQHF.

J is TRBJ2-3 and V is TRBV15, with 10 bases that match TRBD1. CDR1 is LNHNV, CDR2 YYDKDF, per germline (reference sequence). The CDR3 sequence is 16 residues long. J lost 2 bases, V lost 1 base, and 3 bases had no gene match. Written as DNA, the CDR3 is TGTGCCACCAGCAGAGTGACAGGGGGCTACACAGATACGCAGTATTTT. Protein: CATSRVTGGYTDTQYF.

The genes are TRBV7-9 and TRBJ2-7, with D possibly TRBD2 on 6 matching bases. Per germline, CDR1 SEHNR and CDR2 FQNEAQ (reference sequence). CDR3 length: 14 residues. The V end lost 2 bases, the J end lost 2 bases, and 10 bases lay between the germline ends. The CDR3 sequence is CASSLMDYPYEQYF. Here the CDR3 DNA reads TGTGCCAGCAGCTTAATGGACTACCCCTACGAGCAGTACTTC. The whole variable domain, remainder taken from reference TRBV7-9 and TRBJ2-7, is DTGVSQNPRHKITKRGQNVTFRCDPISEHNRLYWYRQTLGQGPEFLTYFQNEAQLEKSRLLSDRFSAERPKGSFSTLEIQRTEQGDSAMYLCASSLMDYPYEQYFGPGTRLTVT.

This clone was detected a few times. The chain is built from TRBV27 and TRBJ2-5; tentative D call: TRBD1 (5 bases). This CDR3 contains 14 residues. Germline V lookup: CDR1 MNHEY, CDR2 SMNVEV (reference sequence). Trimming shortened V by 0 bases and J by 6 bases, and 11 bases separated the two germline ends. CDR3 nucleotide sequence: TGTGCCAGCAGTTTATCGGTCAGGGATAAGACCCAGTACTTC. Translated: CASSLSVRDKTQYF.

This chain connects TRBV7-9 to TRBJ1-5; D is perhaps TRBD1 (5 bases). The CDR3 totals 13 residues. The germline CDR1 and CDR2 sequences are SEHNR and FQNEAQ (reference sequence). The germline V and J ends were trimmed by 5 bases and 5 bases, with 10 bases remaining between them. In DNA form, the CDR3 reads TGTGCCAGCAGCCACGGACAATATCAGCCCCAGCATTTT. Protein product: CASSHGQYQPQHF.

The sample holds one count of this clone. V gene TRBV7-2 combines with J gene TRBJ2-7, with TRBD2 as a possible D gene (7 bases). The CDR3 covers 14 residues. V was clipped by 6 bases and J by 3 bases, with 15 bases between them. Germline CDR1 reads SGHTA; CDR2 reads FQGNSA. CDR3 protein: CASRVKGGGYEQYF. Written as DNA, the CDR3 is TGTGCCAGCAGGGTAAAAGGGGGGGGCTACGAGCAGTACTTC.

J is TRBJ1-5 and V is TRBV27, with D possibly TRBD1 on 5 matching bases. The CDR3 is 14 residues long. The V gene lost 5 bases and the J gene lost 9 bases, with 17 bases spanning the gap. Germline V gene sequence: CDR1 MNHEY, CDR2 SMNVEV (reference sequence). For the CDR3, the DNA is TGTGCCAGCAGTCCCATACCAGGGACCATGCCCCAGCATTTT. Protein sequence: CASSPIPGTMPQHF.

The CDR3 protein is CATSRDRRRVPDSYEQYF. Here the CDR3 DNA reads TGTGCCACCAGCAGAGATCGGAGGCGGGTTCCGGACTCCTACGAGCAGTACTTC. The chain links TRBV15 to TRBJ2-7; maybe TRBD2 (5 bases). CDR1 LNHNV and CDR2 YYDKDF come from the germline V gene (reference sequence). The length of the CDR3 is 18 residues. Trimming cost V 0 bases and J 0 bases, with 18 bases left between them.

This sequence joins TRBV28 and TRBJ2-7; D is unclear. Trimming took 7 bases from V and 0 from J, leaving 7 bases between them. The CDR3 consists of 12 residues. CDR1 is MDHEN, CDR2 SYDVKM, per germline. CDR3 loop: CASTGSSYEQYF. The CDR3 DNA is TGTGCCAGCACGGGCAGCTCCTACGAGCAGTACTTC.

The V call is TRBV19, the J call TRBJ2-1, with 9 bases that match TRBD2. The CDR3 covers 17 residues. CDR1 is LNHDA and CDR2 is SQIVND in the germline V gene (reference sequence). Trimming removed 3 bases from V and 0 bases from J; junction bases left unmatched: 6. The CDR3 is CASSMFSGGSSYNEQFF. As DNA, the CDR3 is TGTGCCAGTAGTATGTTTAGCGGGGGTAGCTCCTACAATGAGCAGTTCTTC.